A selection of T cell receptor beta chains follows, all from one sample in a study of blood T cells in healthy people across ages. TCRdb re-called the 5' RACE reads with MiXCR, one entry per CDR3 protein. Of 1.4 million or so distinct CDR3 sequences listed, less than 45% are singletons. Sample: blood. The receptors shown here come from a woman in her late teens or twenties in good health. Both conserved end residues are part of each CDR3. Each record gives: CDR3 protein, CDR3 DNA, V gene, D gene, J gene, clone size. D genes are given only for firm matches. For some rows the clone size is stated as once, few or many, or as a class when expanded; others skip it.

CASSPGTRGHEQYF,TGTGCCAGCAGCCCCGGGACCCGGGGGCACGAGCAGTACTTC,TRBV27,-,TRBJ2-7,-
CASSQGTGTDSYEQYF,TGCGCCAGCAGCCAGGGAACCGGGACAGACTCCTACGAGCAGTACTTC,TRBV4-3,TRBD1,TRBJ2-7,few
CASSQEWGLGEKLFF,TGCGCCAGCAGCCAAGAGTGGGGGTTGGGGGAAAAACTGTTTTTT,TRBV4-3,-,TRBJ1-4,-
CSAAGGGHGYTF,TGCAGCGCCGCAGGAGGAGGCCATGGCTACACCTTC,TRBV29-1,-,TRBJ1-2,-
CASSFEDPYGYTF,TGTGCCAGCAGCTTTGAGGACCCCTATGGCTACACCTTC,TRBV7-9,-,TRBJ1-2,-
CSVEPYRFAEDGYTF,TGCAGCGTTGAACCGTACAGGTTTGCGGAGGATGGCTACACCTTC,TRBV29-1,-,TRBJ1-2,few
CASSWTGTSYYEQYF,TGTGCCAGCAGTTGGACCGGGACTAGTTACTACGAGCAGTACTTC,TRBV27,TRBD2,TRBJ2-7,-
CASSYPGGSPEQYF,TGTGCCAGCAGTTACCCCGGGGGTAGTCCCGAGCAGTACTTC,TRBV6-2/TRBV6-3,-,TRBJ2-7,-
CASSNLNNYEQYF,TGTGCCAGCAGTAATCTTAACAACTACGAGCAGTACTTC,TRBV27,-,TRBJ2-7,-
CASSQESAGSYEQYF,TGCGCCAGCAGCCAAGAATCAGCGGGATCCTACGAGCAGTACTTC,TRBV4-1,TRBD2,TRBJ2-7,once
CASSLRTSGVPEQYF,TGTGCCAGCAGTCTCCGGACTAGCGGGGTCCCCGAGCAGTACTTC,TRBV27,TRBD2,TRBJ2-7,few
CASSVADEQYF,TGCGCCAGCAGCGTAGCGGACGAGCAGTACTTC,TRBV4-1,-,TRBJ2-7,many
CASSQDELEQFF,TGCGCCAGCAGCCAAGATGAGCTAGAGCAGTTCTTC,TRBV4-1,-,TRBJ2-1,-
CASRGRLAGVQETQYF,TGTGCCAGCAGGGGGCGGCTAGCGGGAGTTCAAGAGACCCAGTACTTC,TRBV6-2/TRBV6-3,TRBD2,TRBJ2-5,-
CASSLAQRRSLGELFF,TGTGCCAGCAGCTTAGCCCAGCGTCGGTCATTGGGGGAGCTGTTTTTT,TRBV7-2,-,TRBJ2-2,few
CSVETGGSYEQYF,TGCAGCGTTGAGACGGGAGGCTCCTACGAGCAGTACTTC,TRBV29-1,TRBD2,TRBJ2-7,many
CAIRADYNEQFF,TGTGCCATCAGAGCGGATTACAATGAGCAGTTCTTC,TRBV6-1,-,TRBJ2-1,-
CASTYGVGEAQYF,TGTGCCAGCACCTACGGAGTTGGTGAGGCGCAGTATTTT,TRBV6-5,-,TRBJ2-3,-
CASTAGVIEQFF,TGTGCCAGCACAGCGGGAGTAATTGAGCAGTTCTTC,TRBV6-2/TRBV6-3,TRBD2,TRBJ2-1,-
CASSQKTSPGPPNQETQYF,TGCGCCAGCAGCCAAAAAACCTCCCCGGGACCCCCTAATCAAGAGACCCAGTACTTC,TRBV4-3,-,TRBJ2-5,few
CASSSYGGSYRGSYGQYF,TGTGCCAGCAGCTCCTATGGCGGGAGTTACAGGGGCTCCTACGGGCAGTACTTC,TRBV7-2,-,TRBJ2-7,-
CASSQEREGFNEQFF,TGCGCCAGCAGCCAAGAGCGGGAGGGTTTCAATGAGCAGTTCTTC,TRBV4-3,TRBD2,TRBJ2-1,-
CAISENQGSSYEQYF,TGTGCCATCAGTGAGAACCAGGGGAGCTCCTACGAGCAGTACTTC,TRBV10-3,-,TRBJ2-7,-
CASSSISSYEQYF,TGTGCCAGCAGCTCGATTAGCTCCTACGAGCAGTACTTC,TRBV7-2,-,TRBJ2-7,many
CASRDGLLNEQFF,TGTGCCAGCAGGGACGGACTCCTCAATGAGCAGTTCTTC,TRBV3-1,-,TRBJ2-1,-
CASSPRIDTQYF,TGTGCCAGCAGCCCGCGGATTGATACGCAGTATTTT,TRBV7-2,-,TRBJ2-3,-
CASSQGLAGSSYNEQYF,TGTGCCAGCAGCCAGGGACTAGCGGGAAGCTCCTACAATGAGCAGTACTTC,TRBV3-1,TRBD2,TRBJ2-7,-
CASSFGTRRTDTQYF,TGCGCCAGCAGCTTTGGAACTCGCCGAACAGATACGCAGTATTTT,TRBV5-1,-,TRBJ2-3,few
CASSPPTTPDTQYF,TGTGCCAGCTCACCACCCACTACCCCAGATACGCAGTATTTT,TRBV18,-,TRBJ2-3,-
CASNDSPKTPYEQYF,TGTGCCAGCAACGACAGTCCAAAAACCCCCTACGAGCAGTACTTC,TRBV6-6,-,TRBJ2-7,-
CASSLSSLPNLYGYTF,TGTGCCAGCAGTTTATCTAGTCTCCCCAACCTCTATGGCTACACCTTC,TRBV27,-,TRBJ1-2,-
CASSTERGASTDTQYF,TGTGCCAGTAGTACCGAGCGGGGGGCTAGCACAGATACGCAGTATTTT,TRBV19,TRBD2,TRBJ2-3,few
CASSEAWGRRKQFF,TGTGCCAGCAGCGAGGCGTGGGGACGCCGGAAGCAGTTCTTC,TRBV25-1,-,TRBJ2-1,-
CATSDPGKAGDTQYF,TGTGCCACCAGTGATCCGGGAAAAGCAGGAGATACGCAGTATTTT,TRBV24-1,-,TRBJ2-3,-
CASSVGPGGLETQYF,TGTGCCAGCAGCGTAGGGCCAGGGGGATTAGAGACCCAGTACTTC,TRBV9,TRBD1,TRBJ2-5,few
CASSDGGDTGELFF,TGTGCCAGCAGTGACGGGGGGGACACCGGGGAGCTGTTTTTT,TRBV6-4,TRBD2,TRBJ2-2,once
CASGEGSPGAFF,TGTGCCAGCGGAGAGGGGTCACCCGGGGCTTTCTTT,TRBV6-5,-,TRBJ1-1,-
CATSHQGTEAFF,TGTGCCACCAGCCATCAGGGTACTGAAGCTTTCTTT,TRBV15,-,TRBJ1-1,-
CASGYWRYEQYF,TGTGCCAGCGGTTACTGGCGCTACGAGCAGTACTTC,TRBV2,-,TRBJ2-7,-
CASSFSWGEEALFF,TGTGCCAGCAGCTTTAGCTGGGGGGAAGAGGCACTGTTTTTT,TRBV7-9,-,TRBJ1-4,-